Listed here are 23 T cell receptor beta chains from one sample, sequenced in a study of blood T cell repertoires in COVID-19. The method was immunoSEQ multiplex PCR; TCRdb's version includes in-frame clones alone and lacks a portion of them. The profile shows about 250,000 clones, 80% to 90% of them singletons. The specimen was PBMCs or T cells enriched from blood (not recorded which). These receptors came from a man in his forties who had recovered from COVID-19.

The CDR3 sequence is CASTSRGVSRSYEQYF. In DNA, the CDR3 is TGTGCCAGCACGAGTCGGGGGGTATCGCGCTCCTACGAGCAGTACTTC. The chain links TRBV11-2 to TRBJ2-7; 7 bases match TRBD2. This CDR3 spans 16 amino acids. CDR1 SGHAT and CDR2 FQNNGV come from the germline V gene. With 7 bases clipped from V and 0 bases from J, the junction kept 12 bases outside the gene matches.

A remark on this clone: One junction end does not reproduce the germline sequence, and a read error may be involved. The chain links TRBV5-1 to TRBJ2-7, with TRBD1 identical over 9 bases. CDR3 length: 15 amino acids. In germline, CDR1 is SGHRS, CDR2 YFSETQ. The CDR3 spells CASSPGQGISHEQYF. The CDR3 DNA reads as TGCGCCAGCAGCCCGGGACAGGGAATCTCCCACGAGCAGTACTTC. Complete variable domain (other parts from reference TRBV5-1 and TRBJ2-7): KAGVTQTPRYLIKTRGQQVTLSCSPISGHRSVSWYQQTPGQGLQFLFEYFSETQRNKGNFPGRFSGRQFSNSRSEMNVSTLELGDSALYLCASSPGQGISHEQYFGPGTRLTVT.

CDR3 region: CASSPIGGATEKLFF. The CDR3 DNA follows: TGTGCCAGTAGCCCCATAGGGGGGGCCACTGAAAAACTGTTTTTT. The chain has TRBV19 and TRBJ1-4; perhaps TRBD1 as D (6 bases). V dropped 6 bases and J dropped 7 bases, with 18 bases sitting between them. The CDR3 runs 15 residues. Germline CDR1 LNHDA, CDR2 SQIVND (reference sequence). Using reference TRBV19 and TRBJ1-4 for the parts outside the CDR3, the full variable domain is DGGITQSPKYLFRKEGQNVTLSCEQNLNHDAMYWYRQDPGQGLRLIYYSQIVNDFQKGDIAEGYSVSREKKESFPLTVTSAQKNPTAFYLCASSPIGGATEKLFFGSGTQLSVL.

The chain has TRBV19 and TRBJ2-5; 9 positions agree with TRBD2. J gave up 5 bases and V 3 bases, and 7 bases lay outside the gene matches. CDR3 length: 15 residues. Per the germline V gene, CDR1 is LNHDA and CDR2 is SQIVND (reference sequence). CDR3 DNA sequence: TGTGCCAGTAGTATGGGGCTAGCGGGATCGGAGACCCAGTACTTC. It codes for CASSMGLAGSETQYF. Full variable domain (remainder filled in from reference TRBV19 and TRBJ2-5): DGGITQSPKYLFRKEGQNVTLSCEQNLNHDAMYWYRQDPGQGLRLIYYSQIVNDFQKGDIAEGYSVSREKKESFPLTVTSAQKNPTAFYLCASSMGLAGSETQYFGPGTRLLVL.

The rearrangement links TRBV19 to TRBJ2-1; 13 nucleotides agree with TRBD2. V was clipped by 8 bases and J by 7 bases; unmatched bases: 5. The germline V gene encodes CDR1 LNHDA and CDR2 SQIVND (reference sequence). The CDR3 is made up of 14 amino acids. This chain's CDR3 is CASSTSGRQNEQFF. Written as DNA, the CDR3 is TGTGCCAGTTCGACTAGCGGGAGGCAAAATGAGCAGTTCTTC.

This clone was picked up a small number of times. This chain uses TRBV28 with TRBJ2-7, with 10 nucleotides matching TRBD2. The germline V gene encodes CDR1 MDHEN and CDR2 SYDVKM. V lost 3 bases and J lost 2; bases outside the gene matches: 7. The CDR3 contains 16 residues. The CDR3 reads CASSLSSGSYTYEQYF. CDR3 DNA: TGTGCCAGCAGTTTGTCTAGCGGGAGCTATACCTACGAGCAGTACTTC.

This chain joins TRBV5-1 and TRBJ2-7; 7 positions match TRBD1. Germline loops: CDR1 SGHRS, CDR2 YFSETQ. The length of the CDR3 is 15 residues. V trimming: 3 bases; J trimming: 5 bases; junction bases outside the gene matches: 11. In DNA, the CDR3 is TGCGCCAGCAGCTGGACCGGGACAGCAGGGGACGAGCAGTACTTC. Translating it yields CASSWTGTAGDEQYF.

This clone was counted a single time. V usage is TRBV5-1 and J usage is TRBJ2-1; 7 bases match TRBD1. Germline CDR1 reads SGHRS; CDR2 reads YFSETQ. The CDR3 is 16 residues long. The J segment lost 0 bases and the V segment lost 2 bases, leaving 5 bases of the junction unmatched. CDR3 in amino acids: CASSFLQGSSYNEQFF. The CDR3 DNA sequence: TGCGCCAGCAGCTTTTTACAGGGGAGCTCCTACAATGAGCAGTTCTTC.

The chain carries TRBV14 and TRBJ1-6; tentative D call: TRBD1 (6 bases). Germline CDR1 is SGHDN and CDR2 is FVKESK. The length of the CDR3 is 13 residues. V was pared by 1 base and J by 13 bases, with 11 bases between. This chain's CDR3 is CASSQGQAVPLHF. CDR3 coding DNA: TGTGCCAGCAGCCAAGGACAGGCCGTCCCCCTCCACTTT. Complete variable domain (other parts from reference TRBV14 and TRBJ1-6): EAGVTQFPSHSVIEKGQTVTLRCDPISGHDNLYWYRRVMGKEIKFLLHFVKESKQDESGMPNNRFLAERTGGTYSTLKVQPAELEDSGVYFCASSQGQAVPLHFGNGTRLTVT.

The chain uses TRBV14 and TRBJ1-1, with D hard to call. Trimming stripped 0 bases from V and 0 bases from J, with 17 bases between. CDR3 size: 18 residues. The germline V gene encodes CDR1 SGHDN and CDR2 FVKESK. The DNA for the CDR3 is TGTGCCAGCAGCCAAGATGGGTACCGGAGGGAAATGAACACTGAAGCTTTCTTT. It yields the protein CASSQDGYRREMNTEAFF.

The chain employs TRBV7-2 and TRBJ1-4, with D perhaps TRBD1 (5 bases). This CDR3 region has 15 residues. The V end lost 0 bases, the J end lost 8 bases, and 13 bases lay between the germline ends. CDR1 SGHTA and CDR2 FQGNSA come from the germline V gene. Here the CDR3 reads CASSLAEGFNEKLFF. CDR3 coding DNA: TGTGCCAGCAGCTTAGCGGAGGGGTTTAACGAAAAACTGTTTTTT.

For this clone: Other DNA sequences from this sample encode an identical CDR3 as well. The chain couples TRBV6-5 to TRBJ2-3, with D possibly being TRBD1 (6 bases). Trimming removed 2 bases at V and 4 bases at J, with 13 bases between. From germline, CDR1 is MNHEY and CDR2 SVGAGI. The CDR3 is made up of 15 amino acids. CDR3 in DNA: TGTGCCAGCAGTTACCAGGGCAGGGGCGCAGATACGCAGTATTTT. Protein sequence: CASSYQGRGADTQYF.

This clone was observed a single time. The chain joins TRBV4-3 to TRBJ2-5; 14 positions match TRBD2. Trimming at V came to 3 bases and at J to 2 bases, leaving 2 bases not matched to a gene. Germline V CDR1 and CDR2: LGHNA, YSLEER. This CDR3 region has 16 residues. The CDR3 region is CASSQGTSGRQETQYF. CDR3 in DNA: TGCGCCAGCAGCCAGGGGACTAGCGGGAGACAAGAGACCCAGTACTTC.

The chain has TRBV30 and TRBJ1-5; D gene ambiguous. V was clipped by 2 bases and J by 5 bases, with 10 bases between them. This CDR3 is built from 13 residues. CDR1 and CDR2 (germline): GTSNPN, SVGIG (reference sequence). The CDR3 region has the DNA TGTGCCTGGAGTAATGGGAGAGATCAGCCCCAGCATTTT. Its translation: CAWSNGRDQPQHF.

The chain has TRBV5-4 and TRBJ2-1; D remains ambiguous. V lost 3 bases to trimming and J lost 7 bases, with 5 bases between them. Germline assignment: CDR1 SGHNT and CDR2 YYREEE (reference sequence). This CDR3 comprises 11 residues. CDR3 nucleotide sequence: TGTGCCAGCAGCTCGAGAAATGAGCAGTTCTTC. Its translation is CASSSRNEQFF.

In nucleotides, the CDR3 is TGTGCCACCACAGCCCCCTACCGGGACTCCATGTACGAGCAGTACTTC. It translates to CATTAPYRDSMYEQYF. This chain links TRBV19 with TRBJ2-7, with D perhaps TRBD2 (6 bases). Germline CDR1 LNHDA, CDR2 SQIVND (reference sequence). The CDR3 is 16 residues long. The V end was cut by 10 bases, the J end by 4 bases, with 26 bases between. The full variable domain, with the rest looked up from reference TRBV19 and TRBJ2-7, is DGGITQSPKYLFRKEGQNVTLSCEQNLNHDAMYWYRQDPGQGLRLIYYSQIVNDFQKGDIAEGYSVSREKKESFPLTVTSAQKNPTAFYLCATTAPYRDSMYEQYFGPGTRLTVT.

This chain uses TRBV28 with TRBJ2-2; 9 bases are a match to TRBD2. The germline V gene has CDR1 MDHEN and CDR2 SYDVKM. The CDR3 consists of 15 residues. The J segment lost 6 bases and the V segment lost 4 bases, leaving 6 bases of the junction unmatched. CDR3 nucleotides: TGTGCCAGCAGTTCCTCCGGGACTAGCCCCGGGGAGCTGTTTTTT. Translation: CASSSSGTSPGELFF. Full variable domain (rest looked up from reference TRBV28 and TRBJ2-2): DVKVTQSSRYLVKRTGEKVFLECVQDMDHENMFWYRQDPGLGLRLIYFSYDVKMKEKGDIPEGYSVSREKKERFSLILESASTNQTSMYLCASSSSGTSPGELFFGEGSRLTVL.

This chain uses TRBV6-5 with TRBJ1-1; the match to TRBD1 covers 9 bases. CDR3 length: 12 residues. Germline trimming cut 6 bases from V and 10 bases from J; bases unmatched to any gene: 6. CDR1 is MNHEY, CDR2 SVGAGI, per germline. This CDR3 is CASRVQGALAFF. The CDR3 coding sequence is TGTGCCAGCAGGGTACAGGGGGCTCTAGCTTTCTTT.

The V and J genes are TRBV3-1 (or the pseudogene TRBV3-2) and TRBJ2-1; D is perhaps TRBD1 (6 bases). Trimming left V 2 bases short and J 6 bases short, with 8 bases between. Per the germline V gene, CDR1 is LGHDT and CDR2 is YNNKEL (reference sequence). The length of the CDR3 is 13 residues. CDR3 nucleotide sequence: TGTGCCAGCAGCCAAACAGGGTCCAATGAGCAGTTCTTC. Encoded protein: CASSQTGSNEQFF.

This clone was seen once. The chain is built from TRBV19 and TRBJ1-6, with D hard to call. V lost 7 bases and J 10 bases, leaving 20 bases between the germline ends. Germline CDR1 LNHDA, CDR2 SQIVND (reference sequence). There are 15 residues in the CDR3. CDR3 amino acids: CASTTFVGSGSPLHF. DNA for the CDR3: TGTGCCAGTACTACCTTTGTGGGGAGCGGCTCACCCCTCCACTTT.

V usage is TRBV5-1 and J usage is TRBJ1-2; D uncertain. The germline CDR1 and CDR2 sequences are SGHRS and YFSETQ. The CDR3 consists of 15 residues. The V and J ends lost 0 bases and 2 bases respectively, with 11 bases between them. CDR3 in DNA: TGCGCCAGCAGCTTGGACCGAGTAACCAACTATGGCTACACCTTC. This gives the protein CASSLDRVTNYGYTF.

V usage is TRBV3-1 (or the pseudogene TRBV3-2) and J usage is TRBJ1-1; D possibly corresponds to TRBD1 (5 bases). The V gene's germline CDR1 is LGHDT and CDR2 YNNKEL (reference sequence). The CDR3 is made up of 13 amino acids. The CDR3: CACRTIMNTEAFF. CDR3 nucleotides: TGTGCTTGCCGGACAATCATGAACACTGAAGCTTTCTTT.

V and J are TRBV6-2 or TRBV6-3 and TRBJ2-5; 9 bases match TRBD1. Per germline, CDR1 MNHEY and CDR2 SVGEGT. Losses at the gene ends were 4 bases for V and 2 bases for J; bases not matched to a gene: 5. CDR3 length: 15 residues. The chain's CDR3 is CASSWGTGIQETQYF. The CDR3 nucleotides read TGTGCCAGCAGTTGGGGGACAGGGATTCAAGAGACCCAGTACTTC.